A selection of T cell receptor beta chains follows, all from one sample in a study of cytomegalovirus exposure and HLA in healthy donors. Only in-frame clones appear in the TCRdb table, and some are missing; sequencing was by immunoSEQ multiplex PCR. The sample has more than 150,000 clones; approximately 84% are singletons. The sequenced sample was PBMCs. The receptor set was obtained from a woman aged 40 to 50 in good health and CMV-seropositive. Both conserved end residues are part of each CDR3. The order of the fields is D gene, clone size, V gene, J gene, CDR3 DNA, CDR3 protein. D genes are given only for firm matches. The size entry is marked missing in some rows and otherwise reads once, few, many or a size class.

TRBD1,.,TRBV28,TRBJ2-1,TGTGCCAGCAGTCGCCAGGGGGTCAATGAGCAGTTCTTC,CASSRQGVNEQFF
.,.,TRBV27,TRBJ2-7,TGTGCCAGCAGTTCGCCGGGTCTTCCCGTCGAGCAGTACTTC,CASSSPGLPVEQYF
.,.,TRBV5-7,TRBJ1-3,TGTGCCAGCAGCTTGGCCGATAGAGACTCTGGAAACACCATATATTTT,CASSLADRDSGNTIYF
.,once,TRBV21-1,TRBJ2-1,TGTGCCAGCAAAACTGGGGAGGGCGACAATGAGCAGTTCTTC,CASKTGEGDNEQFF
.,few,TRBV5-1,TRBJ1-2,TGCGCCAGCAGCTTGGGCGCGGGCCCCCCCGGCTACACCTTC,CASSLGAGPPGYTF
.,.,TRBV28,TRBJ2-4,TGTGCCAGCAGCATACAGGGTCCGGCCAAAAACATTCAGTACTTC,CASSIQGPAKNIQYF
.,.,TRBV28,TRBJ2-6,TGTGCCAGCAGTTTATCAGGGGCTGGGGCCAACGTCCTGACTTTC,CASSLSGAGANVLTF
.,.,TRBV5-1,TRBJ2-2,TGCGCCAGCAGCCCTCTAGACCCCGCGAGGGGGGAGCTGTTTTTT,CASSPLDPARGELFF
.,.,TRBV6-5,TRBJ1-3,TGTGCCAGCAGTTACACCAGGTCTGATGGAAACACCATATATTTT,CASSYTRSDGNTIYF
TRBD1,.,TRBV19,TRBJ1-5,TGTGCCAGCGCTATGGTGTTCAGGGGGAATCAGCCCCAGCATTTT,CASAMVFRGNQPQHF
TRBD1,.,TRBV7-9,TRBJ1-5,TGTGCCAGCAGCTCAGGGGGCTATAGCAATCAGCCCCAGCATTTT,CASSSGGYSNQPQHF
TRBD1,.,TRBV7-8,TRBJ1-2,TGTGCCAGCAGCGGACGGACAGGGAGAATAGGCTATGGCTACACCTTC,CASSGRTGRIGYGYTF
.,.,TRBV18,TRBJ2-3,TGTGCCAGCTCACCTCGTGGCCCGGCCCGCGCGGGCACAGATACGCAGTATTTT,CASSPRGPARAGTDTQYF
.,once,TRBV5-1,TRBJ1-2,TGCGCCAGCAGCCCTCTGCCAGGACTGGACTGGGGCTACACCTTC,CASSPLPGLDWGYTF
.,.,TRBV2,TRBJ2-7,TGTGCCAGCAGTGTTACGGTTACCTACGAGCAGTACTTC,CASSVTVTYEQYF
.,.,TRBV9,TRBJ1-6,TGTGCCAGCAGCAACGAACAGGGAAGCGGTTCACCCCTCCACTTT,CASSNEQGSGSPLHF
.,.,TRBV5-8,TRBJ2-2,TGTGCCAGCAGGGACAGTTACACCGGGGAGCTGTTTTTT,CASRDSYTGELFF
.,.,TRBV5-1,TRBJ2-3,TGCGCCAGCAGCTTGGAGTACAGGTGGACAGATACGCAGTATTTT,CASSLEYRWTDTQYF
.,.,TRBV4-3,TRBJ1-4,TGCGCCAGCAGCCAAGACGGCACAGGGACTAATGAAAAACTGTTTTTT,CASSQDGTGTNEKLFF
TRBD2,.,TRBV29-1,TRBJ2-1,TGCAGCGTTTCTAGCGGGGTCGATGAGCAGTTCTTC,CSVSSGVDEQFF
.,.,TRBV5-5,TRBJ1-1,TGTGCCAGCAGCCGCAAGGCAAACGAGGGAGCTTTCTTT,CASSRKANEGAFF
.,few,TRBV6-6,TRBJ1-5,TGTGCCAGCAGCTGGGAGGGCTGGGTCAATCAGCCCCAGCATTTT,CASSWEGWVNQPQHF
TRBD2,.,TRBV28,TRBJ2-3,TGTGCCAGCAGAAGTAGCGGGGAAACGCAGTATTTT,CASRSSGETQYF
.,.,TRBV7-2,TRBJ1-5,TGTGCCAGCAGCTTGTACGGTTCGATCAATCAGCCCCAGCATTTT,CASSLYGSINQPQHF
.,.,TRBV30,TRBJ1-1,TGTGCCTGGAGTCTTATCACTGAAGCTTTCTTT,CAWSLITEAFF
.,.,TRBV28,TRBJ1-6,TGTGCCAGCAGTCAAATTCAACAGGGACCCCTCCACTTT,CASSQIQQGPLHF
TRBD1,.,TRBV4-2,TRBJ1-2,TGTGCCAGCAGGGGGACAGGGGCCGACTACACCTTC,CASRGTGADYTF
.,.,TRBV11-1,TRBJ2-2,TGTGCCAGCAGCCCCGCCGGGGGGCCCACCGGGGAGCTGTTTTTT,CASSPAGGPTGELFF
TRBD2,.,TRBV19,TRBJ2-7,TGTGCCAGTAGCACCAGGACTAGCGGGTACTACGAGCAGTACTTC,CASSTRTSGYYEQYF
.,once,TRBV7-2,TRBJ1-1,TGTGCCAGCAGCTTGGCGGCAACGAAAGGGAACACTGAAGCTTTCTTT,CASSLAATKGNTEAFF
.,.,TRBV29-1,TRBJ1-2,TGCAGCGAGAGGCGGGACTATGGCTACACCTTC,CSERRDYGYTF
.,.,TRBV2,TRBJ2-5,TGTGCCAGCAGTGAAGGACAGAGCCGAGAGACCCAGTACTTC,CASSEGQSRETQYF
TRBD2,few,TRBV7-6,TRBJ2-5,TGTGCCAGCAGCCACATAGCGGGGCCGGGAGCAGCGAAGACCCAGTACTTC,CASSHIAGPGAAKTQYF
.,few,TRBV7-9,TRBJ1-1,TGTGCCAGCAGGCCAGGACAGCCGAACACTGAAGCTTTCTTT,CASRPGQPNTEAFF
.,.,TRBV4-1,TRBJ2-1,TGCGCCAGCAGCCAAGATAATGGGGGGGCCCGCGAGCAGTTCTTC,CASSQDNGGAREQFF
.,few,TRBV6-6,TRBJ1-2,TGTGCCAGCAGTTTCCGTGTCGACTATGGCTACACCTTC,CASSFRVDYGYTF
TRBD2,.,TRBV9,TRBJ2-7,TGTGCCAGCAGGGGCGCGGGAGACGAGCAGTACTTC,CASRGAGDEQYF
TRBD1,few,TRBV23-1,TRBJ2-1,TGCGCCAGCAGTCCGAACCAGGGGGCCAATGAGCAGTTCTTC,CASSPNQGANEQFF
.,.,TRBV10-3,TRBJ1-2,TGTGCCACCGGCAGCGGGACGGAAAACTATGGCTACACCTTC,CATGSGTENYGYTF
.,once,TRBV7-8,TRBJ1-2,TGTGCCAGCAGCCCAGACAGGAACTATGGCTACACCTTC,CASSPDRNYGYTF
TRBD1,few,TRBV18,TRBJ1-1,TGTGCCAGCTCACCACAGGGGGCCAACACTGAAGCTTTCTTT,CASSPQGANTEAFF
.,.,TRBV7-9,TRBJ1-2,TGTTCCAGCAGCCAACAGGCAGGCATTACTAACTATGGCTACACCTTC,CSSSQQAGITNYGYTF